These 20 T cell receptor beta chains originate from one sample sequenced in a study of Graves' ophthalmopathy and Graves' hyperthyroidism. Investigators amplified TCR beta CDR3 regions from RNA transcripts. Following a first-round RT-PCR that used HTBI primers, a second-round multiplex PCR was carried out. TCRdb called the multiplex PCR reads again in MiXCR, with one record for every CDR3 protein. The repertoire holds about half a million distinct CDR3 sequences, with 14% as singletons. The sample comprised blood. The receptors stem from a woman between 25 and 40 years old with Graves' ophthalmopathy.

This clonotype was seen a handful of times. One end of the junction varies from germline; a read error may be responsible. In nucleotides, the CDR3 is TGTGCCAGCAGCTTAGTCGCGACAGGGGGTTCTTCACCCCTCCATTTT. Its translation: CASSLVATGGSSPLHF. The chain has TRBV7-8 and TRBJ1-6; 9 positions agree with TRBD1. CDR1 is SGHVS, CDR2 FQNEAQ, per germline. There are 16 residues in the CDR3.

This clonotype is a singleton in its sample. In DNA, the CDR3 is TGTGCCAGCACCCCCGGGGTTCAGCCCCAGCATTTT. Translation: CASTPGVQPQHF. This chain links TRBV6-1 with TRBJ1-5; D is unresolved. CDR1 is MNHNS, CDR2 SASEGT, per germline. V was clipped by 7 bases and J by 6 bases, with 10 bases between them. CDR3 length: 12 amino acids.

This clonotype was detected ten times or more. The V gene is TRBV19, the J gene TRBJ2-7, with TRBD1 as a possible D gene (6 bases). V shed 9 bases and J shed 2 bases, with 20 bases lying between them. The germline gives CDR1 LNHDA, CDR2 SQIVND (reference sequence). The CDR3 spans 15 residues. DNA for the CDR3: TGTGCCAGCAGAAGGGGGTCTGGAATTCCCTACGAGCAGTACTTC. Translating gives CASRRGSGIPYEQYF.

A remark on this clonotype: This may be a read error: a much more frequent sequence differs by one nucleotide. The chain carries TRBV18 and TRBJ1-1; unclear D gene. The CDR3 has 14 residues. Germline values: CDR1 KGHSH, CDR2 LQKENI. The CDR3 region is CASSPPHGNTESFF. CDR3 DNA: TGTGCCAGCTCACCTCCGCATGGAAACACTGAATCTTTCTTT. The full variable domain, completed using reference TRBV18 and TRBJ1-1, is NAGVMQNPRHLVRRRGQEARLRCSPMKGHSHVYWYRQLPEEGLKFMVYLQKENIIDESGMPKERFSAEFPKEGPSILRIQQVVRGDSAAYFCASSPPHGNTESFFGQGTRLTVV.

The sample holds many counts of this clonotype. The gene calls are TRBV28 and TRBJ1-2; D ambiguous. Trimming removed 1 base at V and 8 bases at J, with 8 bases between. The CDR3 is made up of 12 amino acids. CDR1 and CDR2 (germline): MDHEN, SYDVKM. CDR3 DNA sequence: TGTGCCAGCAGTTTATTTCGGCAGGGCTACACCTTC. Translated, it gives CASSLFRQGYTF.

CDR3 nucleotides: TGCGCCAGCAGCCAAGATTGGGGGTACGAGCAGTACGTC. Protein: CASSQDWGYEQYV. V is TRBV4-1 and J is TRBJ2-7, with D possibly called TRBD1 or TRBD2 (5 bases each). Trimming removed 0 bases from V and 4 bases from J, with 7 bases in between. There are 13 residues in the CDR3. Germline CDR1 MGHRA, CDR2 YSYEKL.

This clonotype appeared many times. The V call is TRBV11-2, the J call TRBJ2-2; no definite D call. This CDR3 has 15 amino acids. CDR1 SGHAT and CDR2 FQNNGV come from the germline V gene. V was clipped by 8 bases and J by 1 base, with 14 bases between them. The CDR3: CASRRIRWNTGELFF. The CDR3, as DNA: TGTGCCAGCCGCCGAATAAGGTGGAACACCGGGGAGCTGTTTTTT. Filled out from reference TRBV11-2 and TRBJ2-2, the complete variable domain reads EAGVAQSPRYKIIEKRQSVAFWCNPISGHATLYWYQQILGQGPKLLIQFQNNGVVDDSQLPKDRFSAERLKGVDSTLKIQPAKLEDSAVYLCASRRIRWNTGELFFGEGSRLTVL.

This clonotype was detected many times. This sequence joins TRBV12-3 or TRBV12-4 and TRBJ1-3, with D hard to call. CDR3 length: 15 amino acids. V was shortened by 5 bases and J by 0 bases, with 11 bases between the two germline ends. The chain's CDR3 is CASSLRWDSGNTIYF. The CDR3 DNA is TGTGCCAGCAGTCTACGCTGGGACTCTGGAAACACCATATATTTT.

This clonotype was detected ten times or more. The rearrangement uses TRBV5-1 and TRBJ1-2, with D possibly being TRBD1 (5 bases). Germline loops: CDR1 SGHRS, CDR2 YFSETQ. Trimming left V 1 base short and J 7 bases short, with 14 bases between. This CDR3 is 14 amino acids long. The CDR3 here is CASSLSGDQGGYTF. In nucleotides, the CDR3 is TGCGCCAGCAGCTTGTCTGGGGATCAGGGTGGCTACACCTTC.

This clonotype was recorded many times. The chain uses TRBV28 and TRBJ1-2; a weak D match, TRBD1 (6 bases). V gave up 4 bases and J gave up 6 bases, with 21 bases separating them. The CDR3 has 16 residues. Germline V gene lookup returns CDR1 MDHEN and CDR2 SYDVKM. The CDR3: CASSSPSLAGEDGYTF. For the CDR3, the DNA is TGTGCCAGCAGTTCCCCTTCCCTGGCAGGGGAGGATGGCTACACCTTC.

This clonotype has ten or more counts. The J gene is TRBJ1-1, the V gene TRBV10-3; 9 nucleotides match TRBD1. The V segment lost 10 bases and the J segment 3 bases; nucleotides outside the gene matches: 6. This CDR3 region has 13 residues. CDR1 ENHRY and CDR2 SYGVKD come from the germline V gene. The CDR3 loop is CATTTGGYTEAFF. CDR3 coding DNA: TGTGCCACCACGACAGGGGGATACACTGAAGCTTTCTTT.

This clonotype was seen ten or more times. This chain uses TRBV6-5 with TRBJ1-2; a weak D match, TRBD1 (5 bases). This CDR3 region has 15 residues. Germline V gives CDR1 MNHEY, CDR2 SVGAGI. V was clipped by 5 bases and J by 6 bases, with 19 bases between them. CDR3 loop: CASSQPRRREDGYTF. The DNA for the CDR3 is TGTGCCAGCAGTCAGCCGCGTCGCAGGGAAGATGGCTACACCTTC.

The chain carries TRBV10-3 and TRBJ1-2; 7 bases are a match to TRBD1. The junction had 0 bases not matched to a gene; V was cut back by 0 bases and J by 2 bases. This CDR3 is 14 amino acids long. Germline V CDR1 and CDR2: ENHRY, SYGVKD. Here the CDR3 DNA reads TGTGCCATCAGTGAGTCACAGGGGAACTATGGCTACACCTTC. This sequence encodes CAISESQGNYGYTF.

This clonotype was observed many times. The CDR3 DNA sequence: TGTGCCAGCAGTCTAAACGGAAGGTCCTACGAGCAGTACTTC. Its translation is CASSLNGRSYEQYF. The V gene is TRBV28, the J gene TRBJ2-7; no reliable D call. This CDR3 is built from 14 residues. Germline values: CDR1 MDHEN, CDR2 SYDVKM. Trimming shortened V by 5 bases and J by 1 base, and 12 bases separated the two germline ends.

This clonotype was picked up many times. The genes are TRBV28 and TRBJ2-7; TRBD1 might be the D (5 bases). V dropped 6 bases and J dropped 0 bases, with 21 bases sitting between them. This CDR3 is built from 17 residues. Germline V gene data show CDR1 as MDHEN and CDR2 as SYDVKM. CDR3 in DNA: TGTGCCAGCAGACCTCAGAAGACAGTCGCCTACTCCTACGAGCAGTACTTC. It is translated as CASRPQKTVAYSYEQYF. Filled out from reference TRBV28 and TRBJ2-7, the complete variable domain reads DVKVTQSSRYLVKRTGEKVFLECVQDMDHENMFWYRQDPGLGLRLIYFSYDVKMKEKGDIPEGYSVSREKKERFSLILESASTNQTSMYLCASRPQKTVAYSYEQYFGPGTRLTVT.

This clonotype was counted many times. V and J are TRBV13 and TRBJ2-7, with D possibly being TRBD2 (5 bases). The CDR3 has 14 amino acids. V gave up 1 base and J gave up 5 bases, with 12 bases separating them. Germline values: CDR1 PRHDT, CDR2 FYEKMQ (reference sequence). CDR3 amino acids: CASSLDAGTNEQYF. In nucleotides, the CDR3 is TGTGCCAGCAGCTTAGATGCGGGTACCAACGAGCAGTACTTC. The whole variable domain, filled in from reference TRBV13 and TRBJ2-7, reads AAGVIQSPRHLIKEKRETATLKCYPIPRHDTVYWYQQGPGQDPQFLISFYEKMQSDKGSIPDRFSAQQFSDYHSELNMSSLELGDSALYFCASSLDAGTNEQYFGPGTRLTVT.

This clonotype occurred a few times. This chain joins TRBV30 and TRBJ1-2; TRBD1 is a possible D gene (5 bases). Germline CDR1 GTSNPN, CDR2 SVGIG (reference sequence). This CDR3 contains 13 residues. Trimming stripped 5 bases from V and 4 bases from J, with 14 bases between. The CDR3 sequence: CAWPGPGGYGYTF. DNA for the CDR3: TGTGCCTGGCCCGGGCCCGGGGGCTATGGCTACACCTTC.

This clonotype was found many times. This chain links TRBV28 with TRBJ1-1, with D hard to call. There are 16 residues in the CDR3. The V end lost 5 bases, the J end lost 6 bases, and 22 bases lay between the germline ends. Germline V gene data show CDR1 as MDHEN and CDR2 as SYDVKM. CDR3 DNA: TGTGCCAGCAGTACTCGTGGGTCGCCTAAACTGGCTGAAGCTTTCTTT. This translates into CASSTRGSPKLAEAFF. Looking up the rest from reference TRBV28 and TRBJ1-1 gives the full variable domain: DVKVTQSSRYLVKRTGEKVFLECVQDMDHENMFWYRQDPGLGLRLIYFSYDVKMKEKGDIPEGYSVSREKKERFSLILESASTNQTSMYLCASSTRGSPKLAEAFFGQGTRLTVV.

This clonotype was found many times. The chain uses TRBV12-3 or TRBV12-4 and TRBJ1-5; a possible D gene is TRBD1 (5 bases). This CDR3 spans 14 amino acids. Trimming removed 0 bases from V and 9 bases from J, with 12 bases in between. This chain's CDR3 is CASSLAEGLAPQHF. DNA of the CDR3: TGTGCCAGCAGTTTAGCGGAGGGGTTGGCGCCCCAGCATTTT.

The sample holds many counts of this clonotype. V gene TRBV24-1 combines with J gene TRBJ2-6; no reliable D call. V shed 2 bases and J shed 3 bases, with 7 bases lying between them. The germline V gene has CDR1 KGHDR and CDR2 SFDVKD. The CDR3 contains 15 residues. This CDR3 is CATSDSRYGANVLTF. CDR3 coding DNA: TGTGCCACCAGTGATTCGCGCTATGGGGCCAACGTCCTGACTTTC.